These 31 T cell receptor beta chains were sequenced from one sample in a study of blood T cell repertoires in COVID-19. Measured with immunoSEQ multiplex PCR; TCRdb has only the in-frame clones, and not every one. The data hold some 240,000 clones, with roughly 80% observed a single time. The sequencing sample was made of PBMCs or T cells enriched from blood (not recorded which). Receptor source: a man aged 50 to 60 who had recovered from COVID-19.

J is TRBJ1-2 and V is TRBV25-1, with D possibly being TRBD1 (5 bases). The V end lost 6 bases, the J end lost 5 bases, and 16 bases lay between the germline ends. Germline assignment: CDR1 MGHDK and CDR2 SYGVNS. The CDR3 sequence is 14 residues long. The CDR3 DNA sequence: TGTGCCAGCAGGGCAGCGGGGCAGGGTTATGGCTACACCTTC. Its protein product is CASRAAGQGYGYTF.

The rearrangement joins TRBV7-6 to TRBJ1-2; D remains ambiguous. CDR3 length equals 13 residues. V was clipped by 5 bases and J by 3 bases, with 10 bases between them. The germline V gene has CDR1 SGHVS and CDR2 FNYEAQ. CDR3 protein: CASSPNMDYGYTF. The DNA of the CDR3 is TGTGCCAGCAGCCCAAACATGGACTATGGCTACACCTTC.

The chain links TRBV13 to TRBJ1-4; TRBD1 aligns across 8 bases. The CDR3 consists of 13 residues. V dropped 5 bases and J dropped 9; count of bases not matched to a gene: 5. Germline V gives CDR1 PRHDT, CDR2 FYEKMQ (reference sequence). As DNA, the CDR3 is TGTGCCAGCAGCCCAAGACAGGGGAAAAAACTGTTTTTT. Its translation is CASSPRQGKKLFF.

This chain joins TRBV10-3 and TRBJ2-7; TRBD1 aligns across 9 bases. V gave up 8 bases and J gave up 6 bases; unmatched junction bases: 11. There are 14 residues in the CDR3. CDR1 is ENHRY, CDR2 SYGVKD, per germline. CDR3 sequence reads: CAIRTGGAPREQYF. The CDR3 DNA is TGTGCCATCCGAACAGGGGGCGCCCCTCGCGAGCAGTACTTC.

The chain has TRBV5-5 and TRBJ2-7; unclear D gene. V was trimmed by 0 bases and J by 7 bases, leaving 14 bases between them. The CDR3 covers 14 residues. Per the germline V gene, CDR1 is SGHKS and CDR2 is YYEKEE (reference sequence). In nucleotides, the CDR3 is TGTGCCAGCAGCTTGGGGTGGAGTGGTCAGGAGCAGTACTTC. It translates to CASSLGWSGQEQYF.

V gene TRBV9 combines with J gene TRBJ2-7; a possible D gene is TRBD1 (6 bases). Germline CDR1 reads SGDLS; CDR2 reads YYNGEE. The CDR3 has 16 residues. Between the trimmed V and J ends, which lost 0 bases and 3 bases, there was a span of 16 bases. In nucleotides, the CDR3 is TGTGCCAGCAGCGTAGCTGTCGGACAGACTTTCTACGAGCAGTACTTC. It encodes CASSVAVGQTFYEQYF.

The V and J genes are TRBV3-1 (or the pseudogene TRBV3-2) and TRBJ1-4, with no clear D. Germline lookup yields CDR1 LGHDT and CDR2 YNNKEL (reference sequence). The V and J ends lost 0 bases and 0 bases respectively, with 11 bases between them. The CDR3 has 17 amino acids. This CDR3 reads CASSQEGPGTTNEKLFF. CDR3 DNA sequence: TGTGCCAGCAGCCAAGAAGGGCCGGGGACAACTAATGAAAAACTGTTTTTT.

The chain is built from TRBV6-5 and TRBJ1-2, with 8 nucleotides matching TRBD1. V lost 6 bases, J lost 4 bases, and 4 bases stayed unmatched. Germline V CDR1 and CDR2: MNHEY, SVGAGI. The CDR3 contains 13 residues. The CDR3: CASSRQGPYGYTF. The CDR3 bases are TGTGCCAGCAGCAGACAGGGGCCCTATGGCTACACCTTC.

The J gene is TRBJ1-1, the V gene TRBV5-1; 8 positions match TRBD1. With V trimmed by 4 bases and J by 2 bases, 10 bases remained unmatched. This CDR3 has 16 residues. Germline V lookup: CDR1 SGHRS, CDR2 YFSETQ. The CDR3 DNA sequence: TGCGCCAGCAGCCCCGAGACAGGGGCCTCCAACACTGAAGCTTTCTTT. Protein sequence: CASSPETGASNTEAFF.

There are a few counts of this clone. At the DNA level, this CDR3 is encoded by other sequences in the same sample as well. The chain is built from TRBV7-9 and TRBJ2-5; D might be TRBD1 (7 bases). The CDR3 contains 15 residues. CDR1 is SEHNR and CDR2 is FQNEAQ in the germline V gene (reference sequence). With 1 base removed from V and 2 bases from J, the gap between germline ends came to 11 bases. The CDR3 DNA follows: TGTGCCAGCAGCTTAGGGGCAGGGGGGCAAGAGACCCAGTACTTC. Amino acid sequence: CASSLGAGGQETQYF.

This rearrangement joins TRBV7-2 to TRBJ2-5; TRBD2 aligns across 12 bases. The CDR3 extends over 17 amino acids. CDR1 is SGHTA and CDR2 is FQGNSA in the germline V gene. V gave up 1 base and J gave up 5 bases; unmatched junction bases: 8. CDR3 nucleotide sequence: TGTGCCAGCAGCTTAGGGTCTAGCGGGGGGGATTTTGAGACCCAGTACTTC. It is translated as CASSLGSSGGDFETQYF. Looking up the rest from reference TRBV7-2 and TRBJ2-5 gives the full variable domain: GAGVSQSPSNKVTEKGKDVELRCDPISGHTALYWYRQSLGQGLEFLIYFQGNSAPDKSGLPSDRFSAERTGGSVSTLTIQRTQQEDSAVYLCASSLGSSGGDFETQYFGPGTRLLVL.

V is TRBV12-3 or TRBV12-4 and J is TRBJ2-1; no clear D. This CDR3 region has 13 residues. V was cut by 2 bases and J by 4 bases, with 6 bases left in between. CDR3 amino acids: CASSLWQYNEQFF. Written as DNA, the CDR3 is TGTGCCAGCAGTTTATGGCAGTACAATGAGCAGTTCTTC.

The V gene is TRBV6-2 or TRBV6-3, the J gene TRBJ1-4, with 11 bases that match TRBD1. Trimming at V came to 0 bases and at J to 7 bases, leaving 4 bases not matched to a gene. The germline gives CDR1 MNHEY, CDR2 SVGEGT. This CDR3 region has 16 residues. The CDR3 loop is CASSYSPGQGGEKLFF. DNA for the CDR3: TGTGCCAGCAGTTACTCACCGGGACAGGGGGGTGAAAAACTGTTTTTT.

The chain recombines TRBV2 with TRBJ1-2; 8 bases align to TRBD1. V lost 5 bases and J lost 0; bases outside the gene matches: 2. The CDR3 is 14 amino acids. Germline assignment: CDR1 SNHLY and CDR2 FYNNEI. The CDR3 sequence: CASSRQGTNYGYTF. CDR3 nucleotide sequence: TGTGCCAGCAGTCGACAGGGGACTAACTATGGCTACACCTTC.

The chain joins TRBV19 to TRBJ1-5; D may be TRBD1 (6 bases). Germline V gene data show CDR1 as LNHDA and CDR2 as SQIVND (reference sequence). Trimming took 6 bases from V and 0 from J, leaving 15 bases between them. This CDR3 region has 16 residues. CDR3 sequence (DNA): TGTGCCAGTAGGCCCTTTGGGGGCGATAGCAATCAGCCCCAGCATTTT. Amino acid sequence: CASRPFGGDSNQPQHF.

The V gene is TRBV9, the J gene TRBJ2-1; D possibly corresponds to TRBD2 (5 bases). V lost 4 bases to trimming and J lost 7 bases, with 9 bases between them. Per germline, CDR1 SGDLS and CDR2 YYNGEE. The CDR3 runs to 12 residues. For the CDR3, the DNA is TGTGCCAGCAGCCCCGCGGGTAATGAGCAGTTCTTC. Encoded protein: CASSPAGNEQFF.

The V and J genes are TRBV28 and TRBJ1-3, with D possibly TRBD1 on 6 matching bases. The V end was cut by 6 bases, the J end by 0 bases, with 15 bases between. Germline V gene data show CDR1 as MDHEN and CDR2 as SYDVKM. CDR3 length equals 16 residues. CDR3: CASRRLGQFSGNTIYF. CDR3 nucleotide sequence: TGTGCCAGCAGACGCCTAGGACAGTTCTCTGGAAACACCATATATTTT. Based on the CDR3 plus reference TRBV28 and TRBJ1-3, the full variable domain is DVKVTQSSRYLVKRTGEKVFLECVQDMDHENMFWYRQDPGLGLRLIYFSYDVKMKEKGDIPEGYSVSREKKERFSLILESASTNQTSMYLCASRRLGQFSGNTIYFGEGSWLTVV.

The rearrangement links TRBV11-3 to TRBJ2-1, with 8 bases fitting TRBD2. The germline V gene has CDR1 SGHNT and CDR2 YENEEA. J lost 5 bases, V lost 1 base, and 4 bases had no gene match. The CDR3 is made up of 15 amino acids. Written as DNA, the CDR3 is TGTGCCAGCAGCTTAGCCCAGCGGGGGAACAATGAGCAGTTCTTC. Encoded protein: CASSLAQRGNNEQFF.

The genes are TRBV29-1 and TRBJ1-1; maybe TRBD1 (5 bases). Germline CDR1 reads SQVTM; CDR2 reads ANQGSEA. This CDR3 has 13 amino acids. The V end lost 4 bases, the J end lost 2 bases, and 11 bases lay between the germline ends. CDR3 amino acids: CSVVRGLNTEAFF. Written as DNA, the CDR3 is TGCAGCGTTGTTCGGGGACTTAACACTGAAGCTTTCTTT.

V is TRBV5-1 and J is TRBJ1-1; TRBD1 matches at 9 bases. Germline CDR1 is SGHRS and CDR2 is YFSETQ. The CDR3 sequence is 13 residues long. V shed 4 bases, J shed 8 bases, and the junction held 6 bases outside the gene matches. The CDR3 spells CASSPGQGIEAFF. The CDR3 nucleotides read TGCGCCAGCAGCCCCGGACAGGGGATAGAAGCTTTCTTT. Full variable domain (outside the CDR3, taken from reference TRBV5-1 and TRBJ1-1): KAGVTQTPRYLIKTRGQQVTLSCSPISGHRSVSWYQQTPGQGLQFLFEYFSETQRNKGNFPGRFSGRQFSNSRSEMNVSTLELGDSALYLCASSPGQGIEAFFGQGTRLTVV.

This clone appeared once. This chain joins TRBV7-6 and TRBJ1-2; 10 bases agree with TRBD1. The CDR3 is 17 residues long. Germline CDR1 SGHVS, CDR2 FNYEAQ. Trimming removed 1 base from V and 3 bases from J; junction bases left unmatched: 8. The CDR3 DNA follows: TGTGCCAGCAGCTTAGGGAGACAGGGGGCCTTGGACTATGGCTACACCTTC. This encodes CASSLGRQGALDYGYTF.

The V and J genes are TRBV5-1 and TRBJ1-6; a weak D match, TRBD1 (5 bases). Between the trimmed V and J ends, which lost 4 bases and 7 bases, there was a span of 15 bases. This CDR3 region has 15 residues. The germline V gene encodes CDR1 SGHRS and CDR2 YFSETQ. CDR3 bases: TGCGCCAGCAGCCCTCGGGGGGGGGAGAATTCACCCCTCCACTTT. Translating it yields CASSPRGGENSPLHF.

The table lists this clone with a few counts. This rearrangement joins TRBV10-3 to TRBJ2-5; 9 positions agree with TRBD2. The CDR3 totals 13 residues. V shed 9 bases, J shed 3 bases, and the junction held 5 bases outside the gene matches. CDR1 and CDR2 (germline): ENHRY, SYGVKD. CDR3 loop: CAIGLANKETQYF. DNA for the CDR3: TGTGCCATTGGACTAGCGAATAAAGAGACCCAGTACTTC.

The chain recombines TRBV6-5 with TRBJ1-2, with 7 bases that match TRBD1. Germline V gene lookup returns CDR1 MNHEY and CDR2 SVGAGI. V was pared by 7 bases and J by 8 bases, with 13 bases of the junction left unmatched. CDR3 length equals 14 residues. The CDR3, as DNA: TGTGCCAGCAACTCAGGGGGACGCCTCCAAGGCTACACCTTC. Encoded protein: CASNSGGRLQGYTF.

At least ten counts were recorded for this clone. The chain has TRBV15 and TRBJ2-3; 15 bases match TRBD2. Germline values: CDR1 LNHNV, CDR2 YYDKDF (reference sequence). Trimming removed 2 bases from V and 4 bases from J; junction bases left unmatched: 4. The CDR3 is 17 residues long. Here the CDR3 DNA reads TGTGCCACCAGCAGACTATGGACTAGCGGGGGGGCAGATACGCAGTATTTT. This encodes CATSRLWTSGGADTQYF.

The CDR3 sequence: CASSGGQGGVRDTEAFF. Here the CDR3 DNA reads TGCGCCAGCAGCGGAGGACAGGGTGGCGTTAGGGACACTGAAGCTTTCTTT. The V call is TRBV5-1, the J call TRBJ1-1, with 8 bases identical to TRBD1. After removal of 4 bases from V and 3 bases from J, the junction contained 14 bases not matched to a gene. Looked up from germline, CDR1 is SGHRS and CDR2 is YFSETQ. The CDR3 runs to 17 residues.

This clone appeared once. The gene calls are TRBV24-1 and TRBJ1-4, with TRBD1 matching over 7 bases. Trimming removed 3 bases from V and 5 bases from J; junction bases left unmatched: 5. Looked up from germline, CDR1 is KGHDR and CDR2 is SFDVKD. The length of the CDR3 is 15 residues. The chain's CDR3 is CATSDTGTANEKLFF. The DNA for the CDR3 is TGTGCCACCAGTGATACCGGGACAGCGAATGAAAAACTGTTTTTT.

This rearrangement joins TRBV5-8 to TRBJ2-1; perhaps TRBD2 as D (6 bases). The CDR3 loop spans 16 amino acids. Deletions cut 4 bases from V and 0 bases from J, with 14 bases between. From germline, CDR1 is SGHTS and CDR2 YDEGEE. The DNA for the CDR3 is TGTGCCAGCAGCGTCGGGAGCTTTAGCTCCTACAATGAGCAGTTCTTC. This gives the protein CASSVGSFSSYNEQFF.

This chain joins TRBV5-8 and TRBJ1-4; D is ambiguous. The CDR3 covers 11 residues. Per germline, CDR1 SGHTS and CDR2 YDEGEE. With 4 bases removed from V and 6 bases from J, the gap between germline ends came to 4 bases. The CDR3 sequence is CASSQYEKLFF. As DNA, the CDR3 is TGTGCCAGCAGCCAGTATGAAAAACTGTTTTTT.

The CDR3 DNA is TGTGCCATCAGTGAGTCATTTCGGGGGGGACCGACTAATGAAAAACTGTTTTTT. As protein: CAISESFRGGPTNEKLFF. The rearrangement uses TRBV10-3 and TRBJ1-4; possibly TRBD1 for D (5 bases). V was clipped by 0 bases and J by 2 bases, with 16 bases between them. The CDR3 covers 18 residues. Germline V gene sequence: CDR1 ENHRY, CDR2 SYGVKD.

V gene TRBV9 combines with J gene TRBJ2-1; 8 bases line up with TRBD2. After removal of 1 base from V and 4 bases from J, the junction contained 7 bases not matched to a gene. Germline-derived CDR1 and CDR2 are SGDLS and YYNGEE. The CDR3 runs 16 residues. CDR3: CASSVLSGGAYNEQFF. CDR3 coding DNA: TGTGCCAGCAGCGTACTGAGCGGGGGAGCTTACAATGAGCAGTTCTTC.